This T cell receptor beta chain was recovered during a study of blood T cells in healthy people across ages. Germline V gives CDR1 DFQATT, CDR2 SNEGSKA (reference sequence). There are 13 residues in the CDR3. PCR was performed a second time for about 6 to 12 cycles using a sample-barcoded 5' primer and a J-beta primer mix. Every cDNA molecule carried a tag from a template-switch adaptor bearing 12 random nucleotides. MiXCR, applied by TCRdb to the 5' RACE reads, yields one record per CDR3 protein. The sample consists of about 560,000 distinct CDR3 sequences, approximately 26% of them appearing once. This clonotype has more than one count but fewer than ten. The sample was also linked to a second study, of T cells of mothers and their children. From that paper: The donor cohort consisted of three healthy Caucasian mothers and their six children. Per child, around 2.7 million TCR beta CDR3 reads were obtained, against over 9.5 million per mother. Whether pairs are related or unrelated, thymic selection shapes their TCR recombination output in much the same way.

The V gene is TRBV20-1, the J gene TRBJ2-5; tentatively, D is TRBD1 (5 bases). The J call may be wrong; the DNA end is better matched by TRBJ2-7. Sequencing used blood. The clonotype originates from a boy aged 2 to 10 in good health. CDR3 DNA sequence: TGCAGTGCTGCCTCACAGGAGACCTACGAGCAGTACTTC. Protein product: CSAASQETYEQYF.